The clone carrying this T cell receptor beta chain was detected ten times or more. Antigen: not known. Uncontrolled infections, other autoimmune diseases, pregnancy or lactation led to exclusion of patients. 10 ml fresh peripheral blood yielded the PBMCs. The data were taken from a study of T cells in Graves' hyperthyroidism and ophthalmopathy. Study information: Peripheral blood was drawn at first diagnosis, prior to all treatment. General study results and limits: Most clonotypes that expanded in the thyroid above 0.001 also showed up in blood.

Amplified TCR beta CDR3 regions derived from RNA transcripts. The HTBI primer set drove a first-round RT-PCR of the TCR CDR3. TCRdb reprocessed the multiplex PCR reads via MiXCR and lists one record per CDR3 protein. The repertoire consists of 550,000 to 650,000 distinct CDR3 sequences, with approximately 14% occurring once and the leading ten covering 4.5% to 6%. The specimen was blood. This receptor was obtained from a woman in her 30s with Graves' hyperthyroidism that later progressed to Graves' ophthalmopathy.

In nucleotides, the CDR3 is TGCAGTGCCGAGATCGGGACAGGGCCTTTGAATGAGCAGTTCTTC. Its translation: CSAEIGTGPLNEQFF. This rearrangement joins TRBV20-1 to TRBJ2-1; TRBD1 matches 9 bases. V lost 6 bases and J lost 7; bases outside the gene matches: 13. CDR1 is DFQATT, CDR2 SNEGSKA, per germline (reference sequence). This CDR3 spans 15 amino acids.